The 30 T cell receptor beta chains below were found in one sample sequenced in a study of technical replicates of blood from a handful of donors. The method was immunoSEQ multiplex PCR; TCRdb's version includes in-frame clones alone and lacks a portion of them. The data contain about 100,000 clones, 85% to 95% of them singletons. The sequenced sample was T cells isolated from PBMCs. The receptors derive from a human donor in good health.

The gene calls are TRBV9 and TRBJ1-5; 8 nucleotides line up with TRBD1. Germline loops: CDR1 SGDLS, CDR2 YYNGEE. The CDR3 has 15 amino acids. The junction had 4 bases not matched to a gene; V was cut back by 3 bases and J by 2 bases. CDR3 in amino acids: CASSAGGQGNQPQHF. DNA for the CDR3: TGTGCCAGCAGCGCAGGGGGACAGGGCAATCAGCCCCAGCATTTT.

V is TRBV7-2 and J is TRBJ1-5, with no clear D. Trimming pared 4 bases from V and 0 bases from J, leaving 4 bases between. The germline gives CDR1 SGHTA, CDR2 FQGNSA. The CDR3 is 13 amino acids. This CDR3 is CASSSDSNQPQHF. For the CDR3, the DNA is TGTGCCAGCAGCTCAGATAGCAATCAGCCCCAGCATTTT.

The CDR3 protein is CASGTPGHLYGYTF. DNA of the CDR3: TGTGCCAGCGGAACTCCGGGACATTTATATGGCTACACCTTC. The V gene is TRBV27, the J gene TRBJ1-2; D is perhaps TRBD1 (6 bases). This CDR3 region has 14 residues. Trimming removed 8 bases at V and 5 bases at J, with 18 bases between. The germline V gene has CDR1 MNHEY and CDR2 SMNVEV (reference sequence).

V gene TRBV4-2 combines with J gene TRBJ1-4, with D unresolved. Per the germline V gene, CDR1 is LGHNA and CDR2 is YNFKEQ. Trimming shortened V by 0 bases and J by 8 bases, and 7 bases separated the two germline ends. This CDR3 is built from 13 residues. The CDR3, as DNA: TGTGCCAGCAGCCAAGAGCTTGAGGAAAAACTGTTTTTT. It translates to CASSQELEEKLFF.

The V call is TRBV27, the J call TRBJ2-7; TRBD2 matches 8 bases. Trimming cost V 8 bases and J 5 bases; bases outside gene matches: 8. The CDR3 loop spans 13 amino acids. Germline CDR1 is MNHEY and CDR2 is SMNVEV (reference sequence). CDR3 region: CASSRLASNEQYF. The CDR3 DNA sequence: TGTGCCAGCTCGCGACTAGCGTCAAACGAGCAGTACTTC.

This clone is a singleton in its sample. V and J are TRBV29-1 and TRBJ1-2, with no clear D. Germline V gene sequence: CDR1 SQVTM, CDR2 ANQGSEA. Trimming pared 5 bases from V and 2 bases from J, leaving 9 bases between. The CDR3 is 12 residues long. For the CDR3, the DNA is TGCAGCGTTTTAGGAGCGAACTATGGCTACACCTTC. It specifies CSVLGANYGYTF.

For this clone: Relative to the germline gene, one junction end is altered; a read error may explain this. The chain couples TRBV2 to TRBJ2-5; TRBD1 matches 9 bases. CDR3 size: 14 residues. Germline V gene sequence: CDR1 SNHLY, CDR2 FYNNEI. CDR3 DNA: TGTGCCAGCCGTGAGGACAGGGGATCGGAGACCCAGTACTTC. It encodes CASREDRGSETQYF.

This chain uses TRBV9 with TRBJ1-4, with D perhaps matching TRBD1 (5 bases). The CDR3 spans 13 residues. V gave up 0 bases and J gave up 8 bases, with 8 bases separating them. The V gene's germline CDR1 is SGDLS and CDR2 YYNGEE. The DNA of the CDR3 is TGTGCCAGCAGCGTAGGGACACAGGAAAAACTGTTTTTT. This encodes CASSVGTQEKLFF.

This clone was detected once. This chain connects TRBV11-1 to TRBJ1-1; TRBD1 aligns across 7 bases. The trim removed 1 base at V and 4 bases at J, leaving 6 bases unmatched. Germline loops: CDR1 SGHAT, CDR2 FQDESV (reference sequence). The CDR3 extends over 15 amino acids. CDR3 residues: CASSLEGAWSTEAFF. The CDR3, as DNA: TGTGCCAGCAGCTTAGAGGGGGCATGGAGCACTGAAGCTTTCTTT.

The V gene is TRBV6-6, the J gene TRBJ1-1; D not resolved. This CDR3 has 14 residues. V was pared by 6 bases and J by 1 base, with 12 bases between. CDR1 and CDR2 (germline): MNHNY, SVGAGI (reference sequence). The CDR3 bases are TGTGCCAGCAGCCCCCCGGTTGCGAACACTGAAGCTTTCTTT. Translating gives CASSPPVANTEAFF.

The chain is built from TRBV4-2 and TRBJ2-1; TRBD2 matches at 7 bases. V lost 4 bases, J lost 8 bases, and 5 bases stayed unmatched. This CDR3 contains 13 residues. Germline V lookup: CDR1 LGHNA, CDR2 YNFKEQ. The CDR3 region is CASSPAGIHEQFF. The DNA of the CDR3 is TGTGCCAGCAGCCCAGCGGGGATACATGAGCAGTTCTTC.

The chain joins TRBV27 to TRBJ2-1, with 12 nucleotides matching TRBD2. Germline assignment: CDR1 MNHEY and CDR2 SMNVEV (reference sequence). V was pared by 1 base and J by 8 bases, with 18 bases of the junction left unmatched. This CDR3 region has 20 residues. Written as DNA, the CDR3 is TGTGCCAGCAGTTTATGGGTTGGACTAGCGGGATACCCCGTATTAGATGAGCAGTTCTTC. Protein sequence: CASSLWVGLAGYPVLDEQFF.

This clone was detected only a few times. The chain employs TRBV19 and TRBJ1-1; the match to TRBD1 covers 9 bases. V lost 6 bases to trimming and J lost 3 bases; unmatched junction nucleotides: 2. CDR1 is LNHDA and CDR2 is SQIVND in the germline V gene (reference sequence). This CDR3 contains 13 residues. The CDR3 sequence is CASRRQGDTEAFF. CDR3 nucleotides: TGTGCCAGTAGGAGACAGGGGGACACTGAAGCTTTCTTT.

The chain joins TRBV30 to TRBJ2-2; the match to TRBD1 covers 12 bases. The CDR3 spans 16 residues. Germline V lookup: CDR1 GTSNPN, CDR2 SVGIG (reference sequence). V lost 1 base and J lost 5; bases outside the gene matches: 5. The CDR3 bases are TGTGCCTGGAGTGCAGGGACAGGGGGCCTAACCGGGGAGCTGTTTTTT. It specifies CAWSAGTGGLTGELFF.

The CDR3 is CASSPRTGVFTDTQYF. CDR3 DNA: TGTGCCAGCAGCCCCCGGACAGGGGTCTTCACAGATACGCAGTATTTT. The V gene is TRBV9, the J gene TRBJ2-3; 9 bases line up with TRBD1. In germline, CDR1 is SGDLS, CDR2 YYNGEE. This CDR3 region has 16 residues. With V trimmed by 4 bases and J by 2 bases, 8 bases remained unmatched.

The chain is built from TRBV27 and TRBJ1-1; 8 nucleotides agree with TRBD1. The CDR3 spans 14 residues. Germline assignment: CDR1 MNHEY and CDR2 SMNVEV (reference sequence). J was trimmed by 10 bases and V by 0 bases; bases with no gene match: 7. CDR3 in DNA: TGTGCCAGCAGTTTATCTCGGACAGGGAACTTAGCTTTCTTT. Translation gives CASSLSRTGNLAFF.

The chain carries TRBV9 and TRBJ2-3; 8 nucleotides line up with TRBD2. This CDR3 is 16 amino acids long. V lost 4 bases and J lost 2; bases outside the gene matches: 9. Germline values: CDR1 SGDLS, CDR2 YYNGEE. CDR3 region: CASSPREREYTDTQYF. The CDR3 bases are TGTGCCAGCAGCCCCCGAGAGCGGGAGTACACAGATACGCAGTATTTT.

A single count supports this clone. V is TRBV13 and J is TRBJ1-2; D is possibly TRBD1 (6 bases). The CDR3 sequence is 17 residues long. V was cut by 8 bases and J by 3 bases, with 25 bases left in between. CDR1 and CDR2 from the germline V gene are PRHDT and FYEKMQ (reference sequence). The CDR3 is CASSRSPWRGGDYGYTF. The CDR3 bases are TGTGCCAGCTCAAGATCTCCCTGGAGGGGGGGAGACTATGGCTACACCTTC.

The chain has TRBV19 and TRBJ1-6, with 9 bases aligning to TRBD1. V lost 6 bases, J lost 9 bases, and 3 bases stayed unmatched. The length of the CDR3 is 13 residues. Germline CDR1 and CDR2: LNHDA and SQIVND (reference sequence). The CDR3 reads CASRGQGLSPLHF. The CDR3 coding sequence is TGTGCCAGTAGGGGACAGGGACTTTCACCCCTCCACTTT.

A single count supports this clone. V gene TRBV19 combines with J gene TRBJ1-3; 7 positions agree with TRBD1. Germline values: CDR1 LNHDA, CDR2 SQIVND (reference sequence). The CDR3 sequence is 17 residues long. The V segment lost 5 bases and the J segment 0 bases; nucleotides outside the gene matches: 10. The CDR3 loop is CASSLETGLHSGNTIYF. DNA for the CDR3: TGTGCCAGTAGTCTCGAGACAGGGCTACACTCTGGAAACACCATATATTTT.

The table lists this clone with a count of one. The V and J genes are TRBV4-1 and TRBJ2-2, with D tentatively TRBD1 (6 bases). CDR1 is MGHRA, CDR2 YSYEKL, per germline. V was shortened by 1 base and J by 8 bases, with 29 bases between the two germline ends. This CDR3 is built from 20 residues. The CDR3 region has the DNA TGCGCCAGCAGCCAAGTATTGGGATACAGGGTTCTGGGTGGGAAGGGGGAGCTGTTTTTT. Protein: CASSQVLGYRVLGGKGELFF.

The chain links TRBV2 to TRBJ1-2; D is unresolved. CDR1 and CDR2 (germline): SNHLY, FYNNEI. Trimming took 7 bases from V and 0 from J, leaving 9 bases between them. CDR3 length: 13 residues. CDR3 coding DNA: TGTGCCAGCACCGACACCCCTAACTATGGCTACACCTTC. Protein sequence: CASTDTPNYGYTF.

This chain joins TRBV6-1 and TRBJ2-7; tentative D call: TRBD2 (5 bases). V was shortened by 4 bases and J by 4 bases, with 14 bases between the two germline ends. This CDR3 contains 14 residues. Germline V gives CDR1 MNHNS, CDR2 SASEGT. Here the CDR3 DNA reads TGTGCCAGCAGTGGTTTTCGGACTGTTTACGAGCAGTACTTC. It specifies CASSGFRTVYEQYF.

This clone was seen more than once but under ten times. The chain employs TRBV7-6 and TRBJ1-4; D uncertain. V was clipped by 1 base and J by 8 bases, with 11 bases between them. The length of the CDR3 is 14 residues. CDR1 SGHVS and CDR2 FNYEAQ come from the germline V gene. CDR3 DNA: TGTGCCAGCAGCTTAGGGTTGAGGGAAGAAAAACTGTTTTTT. This translates into CASSLGLREEKLFF.

The gene calls are TRBV6-6 and TRBJ2-7; D is perhaps TRBD1 (6 bases). From germline, CDR1 is MNHNY and CDR2 SVGAGI (reference sequence). The V end was cut by 6 bases, the J end by 5 bases, with 17 bases between. This CDR3 contains 14 residues. The CDR3 here is CASRPLTGAHEQYF. Written as DNA, the CDR3 is TGTGCCAGCAGACCCCTGACAGGAGCCCACGAGCAGTACTTC.

V usage is TRBV27 and J usage is TRBJ2-3, with 11 bases fitting TRBD2. Germline V gene sequence: CDR1 MNHEY, CDR2 SMNVEV (reference sequence). The CDR3 is 15 amino acids. Losses at the gene ends were 5 bases for V and 2 bases for J; bases not matched to a gene: 3. The CDR3 sequence is CASSLSGRATDTQYF. As DNA, the CDR3 is TGTGCCAGCAGTCTTAGCGGGAGGGCCACAGATACGCAGTATTTT.

J is TRBJ1-2 and V is TRBV9; the match to TRBD1 covers 12 bases. CDR1 SGDLS and CDR2 YYNGEE come from the germline V gene. V was clipped by 4 bases and J by 8 bases; unmatched bases: 30. This CDR3 has 22 residues. The chain's CDR3 is CASSHSIFEGQGAGSTINGYTF. In DNA form, the CDR3 reads TGTGCCAGCAGCCATAGTATTTTCGAGGGACAGGGGGCGGGATCTACAATAAACGGCTACACCTTC. Full variable domain (outside the CDR3, taken from reference TRBV9 and TRBJ1-2): DSGVTQTPKHLITATGQRVTLRCSPRSGDLSVYWYQQSLDQGLQFLIQYYNGEERAKGNILERFSAQQFPDLHSELNLSSLELGDSALYFCASSHSIFEGQGAGSTINGYTFGSGTRLTVV.

The chain carries TRBV19 and TRBJ1-3; weak D call: TRBD1 (5 bases). V gave up 7 bases and J gave up 0 bases, with 16 bases separating them. The CDR3 is made up of 16 amino acids. Germline V gene lookup returns CDR1 LNHDA and CDR2 SQIVND (reference sequence). The DNA of the CDR3 is TGTGCCAGTACCGACAGCGTCCAGAGCTCTGGAAACACCATATATTTT. Amino acid sequence: CASTDSVQSSGNTIYF.

V usage is TRBV19 and J usage is TRBJ1-2, with 8 bases matching TRBD1. The J segment lost 6 bases and the V segment lost 10 bases, leaving 4 bases of the junction unmatched. Germline loops: CDR1 LNHDA, CDR2 SQIVND (reference sequence). The CDR3 is 11 residues long. The DNA of the CDR3 is TGTGCCATTAGGACAGGGCATGGCTACACCTTC. Translating it yields CAIRTGHGYTF.

The genes are TRBV13 and TRBJ2-5; TRBD2 is a possible D gene (5 bases). V was trimmed by 4 bases and J by 4 bases, leaving 10 bases between them. Germline V gene lookup returns CDR1 PRHDT and CDR2 FYEKMQ (reference sequence). The CDR3 has 13 amino acids. The chain's CDR3 is CASSWELGETQYF. CDR3 coding DNA: TGTGCCAGCAGCTGGGAGTTGGGAGAGACCCAGTACTTC.